This TCR beta chain was observed in a study of CD8+ T cells in alopecia areata. At the level of the study: Percentage of affected scalp area was the basis on which treated patients' severity was scored.

Concerning this clone itself: What it recognizes is unknown.

Trimming removed 1 base from V and 5 bases from J, with 14 bases in between. The CDR3 extends over 15 amino acids. Per the germline V gene, CDR1 is MGHRA and CDR2 is YSYEKL. Treatment given: oral pan-JAK inhibitor, 5-10 mg twice daily. As the sequencing template, cDNA was produced by extracting RNA and reverse transcribing it. Profiling relied on immunoSEQ multiplex PCR, and the TCRdb table lists in-frame clones only, not all of them. The sample gives nearly 110,000 clones, 84% of which show up once; over 20% is in the top ten. Study-wide points: Amid tofacitinib therapy, many expanded lesional clones stayed present in scalp and blood.

This specimen consisted of CD8+ T cells sorted from blood, obtained at week 24, from a patient treated with tofacitinib. The rearrangement joins TRBV4-1 to TRBJ2-5; a weak D match, TRBD1 (5 bases). This TCR was recovered from a human donor with alopecia areata. CDR3 residues: CASSQGEGVGETQYF. CDR3 coding DNA: TGCGCCAGCAGCCAAGGGGAAGGGGTGGGCGAGACCCAGTACTTC.